Reported below is one TCR beta chain. Its antigen is undetermined. This record belongs to a study of cytomegalovirus exposure and HLA in healthy donors. The CDR3 runs to 13 residues. Germline CDR1 GTSNPN, CDR2 SVGIG (reference sequence). Trimming cost V 6 bases and J 1 base, with 10 bases left between them. Researchers ran the PCR with 60 Vbeta and 13 Jbeta primers. Repertoires were generated with immunoSEQ multiplex PCR, while TCRdb's copy carries only in-frame clones and drops some. Its listing shows 140,000 to 150,000 clones. Notes on the study in general: A later analysis by the authors found several of the most significant clusters apparently linked to common viral pathogens. Immune exposure was documented only through CMV serostatus.

This chain connects TRBV30 to TRBJ1-5; maybe TRBD1 (5 bases). The TCR was taken from a woman aged 45 to 65 in good health and CMV-seronegative. Input material: PBMCs. This CDR3 reads CACQGSSNQPQHF. The CDR3 DNA sequence: TGTGCCTGTCAGGGTTCAAGCAATCAGCCCCAGCATTTT.